Following are 20 T cell receptor beta chains from one sample sequenced in a study of early T cells in non-severe SARS-CoV-2 infection. TCRdb redid the calling of the 5' RACE reads with MiXCR, one entry per CDR3 protein. Here the sample spans approximately 47,000 distinct CDR3 sequences, approximately 9% being singletons. The sequenced sample was whole blood, obtained at baseline. The receptors stem from an adult who was a healthcare worker with PCR-confirmed SARS-CoV-2 infection or an uninfected control (not recorded which).

Many counts were recorded for this clonotype. J is TRBJ2-1 and V is TRBV7-8; the D gene is possibly TRBD1 (7 bases). Germline values: CDR1 SGHVS, CDR2 FQNEAQ. The V end lost 5 bases, the J end lost 1 base, and 21 bases lay between the germline ends. The CDR3 totals 18 residues. This CDR3 reads CASSPPVRQGGSYNEQFF. For the CDR3, the DNA is TGTGCCAGCAGCCCTCCTGTTAGACAGGGAGGATCCTACAATGAGCAGTTCTTC.

This clonotype appeared a few times. This rearrangement joins TRBV19 to TRBJ2-2; 8 nucleotides match TRBD2. Losses at the gene ends were 4 bases for V and 3 bases for J; bases not matched to a gene: 10. There are 17 residues in the CDR3. Germline loops: CDR1 LNHDA, CDR2 SQIVND (reference sequence). The CDR3 loop reads CASSRASGPEDTGELFF. The CDR3 bases are TGTGCCAGTAGTAGGGCTAGCGGGCCTGAGGACACCGGGGAGCTGTTTTTT.

The rearrangement uses TRBV27 and TRBJ1-5; 7 nucleotides agree with TRBD1. CDR1 MNHEY and CDR2 SMNVEV come from the germline V gene (reference sequence). The CDR3 contains 15 residues. Unmatched junction bases numbered 4, after V lost 5 bases and J lost 0 bases. Written as DNA, the CDR3 is TGTGCCAGCAGTCCGGGACAGAATAGCAATCAGCCCCAGCATTTT. Translated: CASSPGQNSNQPQHF.

This clonotype has more than one count but fewer than ten. J is TRBJ2-3 and V is TRBV19; D is possibly TRBD2 (6 bases). Germline V gene sequence: CDR1 LNHDA, CDR2 SQIVND (reference sequence). Trimming stripped 6 bases from V and 2 bases from J, with 15 bases between. The CDR3 extends over 15 amino acids. CDR3 sequence (DNA): TGTGCCAGTAGGACCCGGGACTGGCACACAGATACGCAGTATTTT. It specifies CASRTRDWHTDTQYF.

The chain recombines TRBV18 with TRBJ2-5, with unresolved D. Trimming shortened V by 3 bases and J by 5 bases, and 13 bases separated the two germline ends. CDR1 and CDR2 from the germline V gene are KGHSH and LQKENI. CDR3 length: 14 residues. Written as DNA, the CDR3 is TGTGCCAGCTCACCCACGCGCTCGTTTGAGACCCAGTACTTC. This gives the protein CASSPTRSFETQYF.

A few counts support this clonotype. The CDR3 DNA is TGTGCCAGCAGATTGACTAGCGGGGCAGATACGCAGTATTTT. Translation: CASRLTSGADTQYF. The chain employs TRBV5-6 and TRBJ2-3, with 11 bases fitting TRBD2. The junction had 3 bases not matched to a gene; V was cut back by 5 bases and J by 4 bases. This CDR3 spans 14 amino acids. Germline CDR1 and CDR2: SGHDT and YYEEEE.

The gene calls are TRBV6-5 and TRBJ2-1; 10 bases align to TRBD2. Germline V lookup: CDR1 MNHEY, CDR2 SVGAGI. The CDR3 covers 15 residues. The V and J ends lost 6 bases and 5 bases, in that order; junction bases with no gene match: 7. The CDR3 sequence: CASRSGSGRDNEQFF. Here the CDR3 DNA reads TGTGCCAGCAGGTCGGGGAGCGGGAGGGACAATGAGCAGTTCTTC.

This clonotype appeared a few times. The chain employs TRBV12-3 or TRBV12-4 and TRBJ1-1; D remains ambiguous. CDR3 length: 15 residues. V gave up 3 bases and J gave up 4 bases, with 15 bases separating them. The chain's CDR3 is CASSFVGGGRTEAFF. DNA for the CDR3: TGTGCCAGCAGTTTCGTGGGCGGAGGGCGCACTGAAGCTTTCTTT.

This clonotype was recorded a few times. J is TRBJ2-4 and V is TRBV6-5; tentatively, D is TRBD1 (5 bases). The length of the CDR3 is 13 residues. Germline V gene sequence: CDR1 MNHEY, CDR2 SVGAGI. V lost 7 bases, J lost 9 bases, and 16 bases lay in between. The chain's CDR3 is CASTPLDTSIQYF. The CDR3 coding sequence is TGTGCCAGCACCCCATTGGACACGAGCATTCAGTACTTC.

This clonotype turned up a few times. The rearrangement uses TRBV9 and TRBJ1-1, with D perhaps matching TRBD1 (5 bases). Germline V lookup: CDR1 SGDLS, CDR2 YYNGEE. The V and J ends lost 4 bases and 1 base respectively, with 17 bases between them. The CDR3 has 16 amino acids. The DNA of the CDR3 is TGTGCCAGCAGCCCCAGAGGGGTATCCCCGAACACTGAAGCTTTCTTT. This codes for CASSPRGVSPNTEAFF.

The chain's CDR3 is CASSLDFRQGVEKLFF. Here the CDR3 DNA reads TGTGCCAGCAGCTTAGACTTTCGTCAGGGAGTTGAAAAACTGTTTTTT. The V and J genes are TRBV7-9 and TRBJ1-4; D is perhaps TRBD1 (5 bases). CDR1 and CDR2 (germline): SEHNR, FQNEAQ (reference sequence). Deletions cut 1 base from V and 7 bases from J, with 16 bases between. The CDR3 spans 16 residues. Based on the CDR3 plus reference TRBV7-9 and TRBJ1-4, the full variable domain is DTGVSQNPRHKITKRGQNVTFRCDPISEHNRLYWYRQTLGQGPEFLTYFQNEAQLEKSRLLSDRFSAERPKGSFSTLEIQRTEQGDSAMYLCASSLDFRQGVEKLFFGSGTQLSVL.

This clonotype appeared a few times. V usage is TRBV6-1 and J usage is TRBJ2-2; D not certain. Germline V lookup: CDR1 MNHNS, CDR2 SASEGT. Between the trimmed V and J ends, which lost 4 bases and 3 bases, there was a span of 6 bases. The CDR3 sequence is 13 residues long. The CDR3 region is CASSGSHTGELFF. The CDR3 nucleotides are TGTGCCAGCAGTGGGTCTCACACCGGGGAGCTGTTTTTT.

V gene TRBV9 combines with J gene TRBJ2-7, with 7 nucleotides matching TRBD2. The CDR3 spans 19 residues. V dropped 4 bases and J dropped 5; count of bases not matched to a gene: 24. The V gene's germline CDR1 is SGDLS and CDR2 YYNGEE. CDR3 region: CASSPHPREVVALGHEQYF. Here the CDR3 DNA reads TGTGCCAGCAGCCCCCACCCCCGGGAGGTGGTAGCCCTAGGCCACGAGCAGTACTTC.

This clonotype came up a few times. The chain links TRBV10-2 to TRBJ1-6; D possibly corresponds to TRBD1 (5 bases). From germline, CDR1 is WSHSY and CDR2 SAAADI. The CDR3 consists of 13 residues. V shed 8 bases and J shed 10 bases, with 15 bases lying between them. CDR3 nucleotide sequence: TGCGCCAGCTCCCCCCAGGGAAGCTCACCCCTCCACTTT. It specifies CASSPQGSSPLHF.

This clonotype has more than one count but fewer than ten. The J gene is TRBJ1-2, the V gene TRBV7-9; the match to TRBD1 covers 7 bases. There are 15 residues in the CDR3. The germline V gene encodes CDR1 SEHNR and CDR2 FQNEAQ (reference sequence). J was trimmed by 5 bases and V by 5 bases; bases with no gene match: 11. CDR3 sequence reads: CASSTPDRPGYGYTF. Written as DNA, the CDR3 is TGTGCCAGCAGCACACCGGACAGGCCGGGGTATGGCTACACCTTC.

The genes are TRBV7-9 and TRBJ2-1; D remains ambiguous. Germline values: CDR1 SEHNR, CDR2 FQNEAQ (reference sequence). Trimming removed 5 bases at V and 7 bases at J, with 15 bases between. This CDR3 contains 14 residues. The CDR3 nucleotides read TGTGCCAGCAGCGCAGGAGAAGTGGGGAATGAGCAGTTCTTC. It translates to CASSAGEVGNEQFF.

This chain links TRBV11-2 with TRBJ2-2, with D tentatively TRBD1 or TRBD2 (5 bases each). CDR3 length: 16 amino acids. Germline V CDR1 and CDR2: SGHAT, FQNNGV. The V end lost 1 base, the J end lost 6 bases, and 15 bases lay between the germline ends. In DNA, the CDR3 is TGTGCCAGCAGCTTAGGCCACAGGTCCGGGGCCGGGGAGCTGTTTTTT. This encodes CASSLGHRSGAGELFF.

This clonotype was observed many times. CDR3 sequence (DNA): TGTGCCAGCAGTGGGCCCGGTAGGGGAGAGACCCAGTACTTC. Amino acid sequence: CASSGPGRGETQYF. The chain is built from TRBV28 and TRBJ2-5, with a possible D match to TRBD1 (5 bases). Trimming removed 5 bases at V and 4 bases at J, with 14 bases between. This CDR3 spans 14 amino acids. Per the germline V gene, CDR1 is MDHEN and CDR2 is SYDVKM.

The chain carries TRBV24-1 and TRBJ1-3; unclear D gene. The CDR3 has 16 residues. Looked up from germline, CDR1 is KGHDR and CDR2 is SFDVKD. V gave up 9 bases and J gave up 1 base, with 18 bases separating them. The CDR3 DNA reads TGTGCCACCCCAACACACCGGAGGTCATCTGGAAACACCATATATTTT. Translated: CATPTHRRSSGNTIYF.

Only a few counts were recorded for this clonotype. The chain combines TRBV29-1 with TRBJ2-3, with D unclear. From germline, CDR1 is SQVTM and CDR2 ANQGSEA. The CDR3 extends over 13 amino acids. V lost 2 bases and J lost 2, with 8 bases in between. CDR3 sequence reads: CSVESQITDTQYF. The CDR3 nucleotides read TGCAGCGTTGAATCGCAGATCACAGATACGCAGTATTTT.